This TCR beta chain comes out of a study of cytomegalovirus exposure and HLA in healthy donors. Overall study results and limits: Later analysis identified a missense DCLRE1C variant that was linked to TCR beta V- and J-gene trimming.

Note on this clone: Its matching antigen is unknown.

V was pared by 0 bases and J by 6 bases, with 3 bases of the junction left unmatched. CDR1 is SGDLS, CDR2 YYNGEE, per germline. The CDR3 has 15 residues. PCR involved 60 Vbeta and 13 Jbeta primers. The data were produced by immunoSEQ multiplex PCR, yet TCRdb's version contains in-frame clones alone and is incomplete. The table records under 150,000 clones, over 60% of them present only once. This clonotype was sampled from a woman aged 50 to 60 in good health and CMV-seronegative. This chain uses TRBV9 with TRBJ2-1, with TRBD1 matching 10 bases. Sequences were obtained from PBMCs. CDR3 bases: TGTGCCAGCAGCGTAGGAGGGACAGGGGTCAATGAGCAGTTCTTC. Translating it yields CASSVGGTGVNEQFF. Full variable domain (outside the CDR3, taken from reference TRBV9 and TRBJ2-1): DSGVTQTPKHLITATGQRVTLRCSPRSGDLSVYWYQQSLDQGLQFLIQYYNGEERAKGNILERFSAQQFPDLHSELNLSSLELGDSALYFCASSVGGTGVNEQFFGPGTRLTVL.